The 30 T cell receptor beta chains reported below all come from one sample, sequenced in a study of CD8+CD57+ T cells in acquired aplastic anemia. Profiles of TCR beta VDJ and CDR3 were generated from a genomic DNA template. TCRdb itself ran the reads through MiXCR, one entry per CDR3 protein. The sample carries about 210,000 distinct CDR3 sequences, 34% recorded once. Material: sorted CD4+, CD8+, or CD8+CD57+ T cells (not recorded which) from PBMCs. These receptors were collected from a human donor in good health, serving as a control.

The rearrangement links TRBV6-5 to TRBJ2-7; TRBD2 aligns across 8 bases. V shed 2 bases and J 3 bases; nucleotides not matched to a gene: 6. The CDR3 contains 15 residues. The V gene's germline CDR1 is MNHEY and CDR2 SVGAGI. CDR3 sequence: CASSYHGGAYYEQYF. CDR3 DNA sequence: TGTGCCAGCAGTTACCACGGGGGGGCCTACTACGAGCAGTACTTC.

This clonotype was recorded many times. The CDR3 bases are TGCAGTGCTAGAGATTGGGACAGGGGATTGGGAGAGACCCAGTACTTC. Its protein is CSARDWDRGLGETQYF. The gene calls are TRBV20-1 and TRBJ2-5, with 10 bases lining up with TRBD1. CDR1 is DFQATT and CDR2 is SNEGSKA in the germline V gene (reference sequence). This CDR3 spans 16 amino acids. V trimming: 0 bases; J trimming: 4 bases; junction bases outside the gene matches: 8.

This chain connects TRBV5-1 to TRBJ2-1; the match to TRBD1 covers 10 bases. This CDR3 is 15 amino acids long. The junction had 5 bases not matched to a gene; V was cut back by 3 bases and J by 5 bases. Looked up from germline, CDR1 is SGHRS and CDR2 is YFSETQ. CDR3 in amino acids: CASSWTGQGNNEQFF. The DNA for the CDR3 is TGCGCCAGCAGCTGGACGGGACAGGGGAACAATGAGCAGTTCTTC.

As concerns this clonotype: The missing conserved phenylalanine or tryptophan at the end of this CDR3 makes a read error likely. V and J are TRBV5-1 and TRBJ2-3; tentative D call: TRBD2 (6 bases). The CDR3 length is 17 residues. Per germline, CDR1 SGHRS and CDR2 YFSETQ. Deletions cut 2 bases from V and 6 bases from J, with 22 bases between. In DNA form, the CDR3 reads TGCGCCAGCAGCTTAGAGTTGCTTCTGGGGGGAACGGATACGCAGTATTCT. Translating gives CASSLELLLGGTDTQYS.

This clonotype was counted a few times. In DNA form, the CDR3 reads TGCGCCAGCAGCTTCACGGACAGGGAGGGGGAAAAACTGTTTTTT. Encoded protein: CASSFTDREGEKLFF. J is TRBJ1-4 and V is TRBV5-1; TRBD1 agrees at 8 bases. This CDR3 comprises 15 residues. V dropped 2 bases and J dropped 8; count of bases not matched to a gene: 8. Germline V gene lookup returns CDR1 SGHRS and CDR2 YFSETQ.

This clonotype was picked up a small number of times. The J gene is TRBJ2-7, the V gene TRBV12-5; possible D gene TRBD2, 6 bases. V was shortened by 2 bases and J by 4 bases, with 18 bases between the two germline ends. CDR1 is LGHNT and CDR2 is FRNRAP in the germline V gene. There are 16 residues in the CDR3. CDR3 in amino acids: CASGLRKTGVEYEQYF. CDR3 coding DNA: TGTGCTAGTGGTTTGAGGAAGACGGGAGTTGAGTACGAGCAGTACTTC.

This clonotype has more than one count but fewer than ten. The gene calls are TRBV2 and TRBJ2-7; 11 nucleotides match TRBD2. There are 14 residues in the CDR3. Germline V gene data show CDR1 as SNHLY and CDR2 as FYNNEI. V dropped 8 bases and J dropped 6; count of bases not matched to a gene: 9. The DNA for the CDR3 is TGTGCCAGCTCACCCCCTAGCGGGAGGTCCGAGCAGTACTTC. It yields the protein CASSPPSGRSEQYF.

This clonotype was seen at least ten times. CDR3 nucleotide sequence: TGTGCCAGCAGCCATTCTGAGACCCAGTACTTC. Translating it yields CASSHSETQYF. This rearrangement joins TRBV7-9 to TRBJ2-5; D gene uncertain. This CDR3 has 11 residues. Trimming took 5 bases from V and 5 from J, leaving 6 bases between them. Germline V CDR1 and CDR2: SEHNR, FQNEAQ (reference sequence).

This chain uses TRBV15 with TRBJ2-1; TRBD1 aligns across 10 bases. Germline lookup yields CDR1 LNHNV and CDR2 YYDKDF (reference sequence). J was trimmed by 7 bases and V by 1 base; bases with no gene match: 4. The CDR3 has 15 residues. The CDR3, as DNA: TGTGCCACCAGCAGAGCGTGGGACAGGGGAAATGAGCAGTTCTTC. The encoded protein is CATSRAWDRGNEQFF.

This clonotype appeared many times. The V gene is TRBV15, the J gene TRBJ2-7; tentative D call: TRBD1 (6 bases). This CDR3 region has 15 residues. Germline V gene data show CDR1 as LNHNV and CDR2 as YYDKDF (reference sequence). The ends were cut back, 1 base at V and 6 bases at J, with 16 bases in the middle. DNA of the CDR3: TGTGCCACCAGCAGAGTTTTGGGGGCTCGGGTCGAGCAGTACTTC. Amino acid sequence: CATSRVLGARVEQYF.

For this clonotype: One end of the junction fails to match germline, which may point to a read error. V and J are TRBV7-6 and TRBJ2-7; D unclear. From germline, CDR1 is SGHVS and CDR2 FNYEAQ. The CDR3 runs 16 residues. CDR3 protein: CASSPTYEKTYYGQYF. For the CDR3, the DNA is TGTGCCAGCAGCCCAACGTACGAGAAAACTTACTACGGGCAGTACTTC. Looking up the rest from reference TRBV7-6 and TRBJ2-7 gives the full variable domain: GAGVSQSPRYKVTKRGQDVALRCDPISGHVSLYWYRQALGQGPEFLTYFNYEAQQDKSGLPNDRFSAERPEGSISTLTIQRTEQRDSAMYRCASSPTYEKTYYGQYFGPGTRLTVT.

This clonotype was counted a single time. A much larger clone is a single base away; this may be a read error. This chain uses TRBV4-1 with TRBJ1-3; D uncertain. From germline, CDR1 is MGHRA and CDR2 YSYEKL. This CDR3 has 13 residues. CDR3 DNA sequence: TGCGCCAGCAGCCAAGGTCACGGAAGCACCATATATTTT. This sequence encodes CASSQGHGSTIYF.

This clonotype was counted only a few times. The DNA of the CDR3 is TGTGCCAGCAGCTCGCCTCGACTAGCGGGGGGGGGGGCCCAGTACTTC. Protein product: CASSSPRLAGGGAQYF. The rearrangement links TRBV7-9 to TRBJ2-5; TRBD2 matches at 14 bases. Per germline, CDR1 SEHNR and CDR2 FQNEAQ (reference sequence). The V segment lost 4 bases and the J segment 9 bases; nucleotides outside the gene matches: 10. The length of the CDR3 is 16 residues.

Comments on this clonotype: The CDR3 ends on some other residue instead of the conserved phenylalanine or tryptophan, so this is likely a read error. The genes are TRBV20-1 and TRBJ1-5; a possible D gene is TRBD1 (5 bases). Between the trimmed V and J ends, which lost 5 bases and 0 bases, there was a span of 14 bases. CDR1 and CDR2 (germline): DFQATT, SNEGSKA (reference sequence). There are 15 residues in the CDR3. As DNA, the CDR3 is TGCAGTGCTGCTAGGACAACTTATAGCAATCAGCCCCAGCATTCT. Its translation: CSAARTTYSNQPQHS.

In this sample, this clonotype turned up many times. This chain joins TRBV3-1 and TRBJ2-5, with 7 bases matching TRBD1. Trimming removed 7 bases from V and 1 base from J; junction bases left unmatched: 6. Per germline, CDR1 LGHDT and CDR2 YNNKEL (reference sequence). This CDR3 has 14 residues. The DNA for the CDR3 is TGTGCCAGCACCCGTCGACAGGGCCAAGAGACCCAGTACTTC. This sequence encodes CASTRRQGQETQYF.

About this clonotype itself: This may be a read error: a much more frequent sequence differs by one nucleotide. The chain couples TRBV7-6 to TRBJ2-1; D unclear. Germline CDR1 and CDR2: SGHVS and FNYEAQ. This CDR3 contains 12 residues. The CDR3 is CAGSFLHYEQFF. The CDR3 DNA reads as TGTGCCGGCAGCTTTCTTCATTATGAGCAGTTCTTC.

The gene calls are TRBV2 and TRBJ2-2, with D tentatively TRBD1 (7 bases). The CDR3 runs 20 residues. Germline V gene sequence: CDR1 SNHLY, CDR2 FYNNEI. V lost 2 bases to trimming and J lost 4 bases, with 26 bases between them. The CDR3 DNA follows: TGTGCCAGCAGTGAACGCAGGGGGGCTTCAACGTTGTTAGGCACCGGGGAGCTGTTTTTT. It is translated as CASSERRGASTLLGTGELFF.

This clonotype has more than one count but fewer than ten. The CDR3 bases are TGTGCCAGCAGCTCGCCGTATTGGCTGACCCAGTACTTC. Amino acid sequence: CASSSPYWLTQYF. This chain connects TRBV5-6 to TRBJ2-5; D gene uncertain. The CDR3 length is 13 residues. Per germline, CDR1 SGHDT and CDR2 YYEEEE. The V and J ends lost 3 bases and 7 bases respectively, with 13 bases between them.

For this clonotype: A much larger clonotype is one base distant, so this may be a read error. The V and J genes are TRBV6-6 and TRBJ1-2; D gene unclear. CDR3 length: 14 residues. Germline V gene sequence: CDR1 MNHNY, CDR2 SVGAGI (reference sequence). This CDR3 is CAGSYSLAVGGYTF. The CDR3 DNA is TGTGCCGGCAGTTACTCGTTGGCTGTTGGGGGCTACACCTTC.

The chain recombines TRBV4-3 with TRBJ2-5, with 9 bases matching TRBD2. Germline CDR1 reads LGHNA; CDR2 reads YSLEER. The J segment lost 4 bases and the V segment lost 2 bases, leaving 5 bases of the junction unmatched. This CDR3 is built from 15 residues. CDR3: CASSQTGLARETQYF. The DNA of the CDR3 is TGCGCCAGCAGCCAAACGGGACTAGCAAGAGAGACCCAGTACTTC.

Concerning this clonotype itself: Since a much larger clone is just one base distant, this may be a read error. V is TRBV11-1 and J is TRBJ2-1; TRBD2 aligns across 8 bases. Germline CDR1 SGHAT, CDR2 FQDESV (reference sequence). V lost 5 bases to trimming and J lost 5 bases; unmatched junction nucleotides: 5. The CDR3 spans 14 residues. The DNA for the CDR3 is TGTGCCAGCAGCCAAGCGGGAGCGCACAATGAGCAGTTCTTC. This translates into CASSQAGAHNEQFF.

About this clonotype itself: Germline is not matched at one junction end, which may reflect a read error. V is TRBV4-1 and J is TRBJ1-1; a possible D gene is TRBD1 (6 bases). Germline assignment: CDR1 MGHRA and CDR2 YSYEKL. The CDR3 totals 12 residues. The CDR3 spells CASSPPSGAALF. In DNA form, the CDR3 reads TGCGCCAGCAGCCCGCCGTCGGGGGCAGCCCTTTTT.

V gene TRBV29-1 combines with J gene TRBJ1-1, with 10 bases that match TRBD1. V lost 7 bases and J lost 6; bases outside the gene matches: 11. CDR3 length: 14 amino acids. CDR1 is SQVTM, CDR2 ANQGSEA, per germline. CDR3 sequence: CSAHRQGAGAEAFF. The CDR3 DNA reads as TGCAGCGCCCATAGACAGGGGGCGGGGGCTGAAGCTTTCTTT.

Many counts were recorded for this clonotype. CDR3 bases: TGTGCCAGCAGTCCTACAAGCAGGGAGGATGAGCAGTTCTTC. Amino acids: CASSPTSREDEQFF. This chain joins TRBV7-3 and TRBJ2-1; tentatively, D is TRBD2 (6 bases). The CDR3 totals 14 residues. V lost 6 bases and J 8 bases, leaving 17 bases between the germline ends. CDR1 is SGHTA and CDR2 is FQGTGA in the germline V gene.

Many counts were recorded for this clonotype. The V gene is TRBV29-1, the J gene TRBJ1-2, with 12 positions matching TRBD1. CDR3 length: 17 amino acids. CDR1 SQVTM and CDR2 ANQGSEA come from the germline V gene. J was trimmed by 6 bases and V by 0 bases; bases with no gene match: 11. The DNA for the CDR3 is TGCAGCGTTGAAGATCGCCGGGACAGGGGGCGCCTCGATGGCTACACCTTC. Translated, it gives CSVEDRRDRGRLDGYTF.

This clonotype showed up just a few times. A read error may explain this, as a much larger clone is one base away. The rearrangement links TRBV12-3 or TRBV12-4 to TRBJ2-7, with 11 positions matching TRBD1. V lost 6 bases, J lost 2 bases, and 3 bases stayed unmatched. This CDR3 region has 14 residues. The CDR3 sequence: CASRSDRGPYEQYF. The CDR3 region has the DNA TGTGCCAGCAGGTCGGACAGGGGGCCCTACGAGCAGTACTTC.

The CDR3: CSAGQGSTDTQYF. The DNA of the CDR3 is TGCAGCGCGGGACAGGGGTCCACAGATACGCAGTATTTT. V and J are TRBV29-1 and TRBJ2-3, with TRBD1 matching 10 bases. V trimming: 7 bases; J trimming: 2 bases; junction bases outside the gene matches: 3. Germline CDR1 is SQVTM and CDR2 is ANQGSEA. The CDR3 loop spans 13 amino acids.

The gene calls are TRBV15 and TRBJ1-3; D is ambiguous. V gave up 0 bases and J gave up 4 bases, with 13 bases separating them. Germline V gene data show CDR1 as LNHNV and CDR2 as YYDKDF (reference sequence). The CDR3 contains 16 residues. CDR3 amino acids: CATSRDGQTGGNTIYF. CDR3 nucleotide sequence: TGTGCCACCAGCAGAGATGGCCAAACGGGAGGAAACACCATATATTTT. Full variable domain (remainder filled in from reference TRBV15 and TRBJ1-3): DAMVIQNPRYQVTQFGKPVTLSCSQTLNHNVMYWYQQKSSQAPKLLFHYYDKDFNNEADTPDNFQSRRPNTSFCFLDIRSPGLGDTAMYLCATSRDGQTGGNTIYFGEGSWLTVV.

This sequence joins TRBV7-3 and TRBJ2-7; a possible D gene is TRBD2 (5 bases). Trimming took off 0 bases at V and 7 bases at J, with 13 bases between the two ends. Germline V gene data show CDR1 as SGHTA and CDR2 as FQGTGA. The CDR3 length is 14 residues. The CDR3 region has the DNA TGTGCCAGCAGCTTAACAGGGCCCTCGGGGGAGCAGTACTTC. Amino acid sequence: CASSLTGPSGEQYF.

This clonotype has a count of ten or more. The chain is built from TRBV19 and TRBJ1-2; possibly TRBD1 for D (6 bases). Germline V gene sequence: CDR1 LNHDA, CDR2 SQIVND (reference sequence). This CDR3 region has 14 residues. Trimming left V 2 bases short and J 2 bases short, with 9 bases between. The DNA of the CDR3 is TGTGCCAGTAGTATAAACAGGGAAAACTATGGCTACACCTTC. Residues: CASSINRENYGYTF. The entire variable domain, with the rest obtained from reference TRBV19 and TRBJ1-2, is as follows: DGGITQSPKYLFRKEGQNVTLSCEQNLNHDAMYWYRQDPGQGLRLIYYSQIVNDFQKGDIAEGYSVSREKKESFPLTVTSAQKNPTAFYLCASSINRENYGYTFGSGTRLTVV.